One sample yielded the 2 T cell receptor beta chains listed below, sequenced in a study of blood T cells in healthy people across ages. A second PCR, run for about 7 to 11 cycles, used a sample-barcoded 5' primer plus a J-beta primer mix. TCRdb fed the 5' RACE reads into MiXCR, producing one record per CDR3 protein. Of 1.5 million to 2 million distinct CDR3 sequences detected, around half appear once; the ten largest clones hold 2% to 2.5%. The sequencing sample was made of blood. Receptors originate from a woman between 40 and 55 years old in good health.

CDR3 in DNA: TGTGCCAGCAGTTTAAGGGGGACAGGGGGTCCCCGGCAGTTCTTC. It is translated as CASSLRGTGGPRQFF. The rearrangement joins TRBV28 to TRBJ2-1; 11 nucleotides match TRBD1. Trimming cost V 2 bases and J 12 bases; bases outside gene matches: 9. This CDR3 spans 15 amino acids. Germline assignment: CDR1 MDHEN and CDR2 SYDVKM.

The V gene is TRBV29-1, the J gene TRBJ2-3; the match to TRBD2 covers 8 bases. CDR1 is SQVTM, CDR2 ANQGSEA, per germline. This CDR3 contains 15 residues. J lost 2 bases, V lost 6 bases, and 10 bases had no gene match. Here the CDR3 reads CSVPRRGGNTDTQYF. The CDR3 DNA follows: TGCAGCGTGCCCAGACGCGGGGGGAACACAGATACGCAGTATTTT.